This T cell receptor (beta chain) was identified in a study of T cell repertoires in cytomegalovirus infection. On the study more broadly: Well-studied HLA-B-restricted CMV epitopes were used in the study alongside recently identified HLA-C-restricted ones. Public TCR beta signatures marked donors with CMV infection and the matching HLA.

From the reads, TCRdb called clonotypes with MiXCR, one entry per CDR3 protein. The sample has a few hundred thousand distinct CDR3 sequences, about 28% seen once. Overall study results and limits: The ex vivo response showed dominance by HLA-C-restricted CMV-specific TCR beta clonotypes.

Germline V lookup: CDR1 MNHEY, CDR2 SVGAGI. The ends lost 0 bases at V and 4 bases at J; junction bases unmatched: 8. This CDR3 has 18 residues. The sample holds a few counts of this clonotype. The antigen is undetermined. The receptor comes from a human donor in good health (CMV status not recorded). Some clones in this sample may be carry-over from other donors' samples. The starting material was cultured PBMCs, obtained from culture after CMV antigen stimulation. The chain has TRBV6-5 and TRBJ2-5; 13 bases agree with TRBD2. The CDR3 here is CASSYSMPTSGGPETQYF. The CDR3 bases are TGTGCCAGCAGTTACTCGATGCCGACTAGCGGGGGGCCAGAGACCCAGTACTTC.